This TCR beta chain was obtained from a study of cytomegalovirus exposure and HLA in healthy donors. Assay used: immunoSEQ multiplex PCR; TCRdb lists only in-frame clones, some missing. The data hold approximately 88,000 clones, with about 96% observed a single time. V lost 0 bases to trimming and J lost 13 bases; unmatched junction nucleotides: 17. Germline CDR1 and CDR2: SGHAT and FQNNGV. The CDR3 has 17 amino acids. Sequencing was done on a sample of PBMCs. The TCR comes from a woman aged 18-29 years in good health and CMV-seronegative. The V and J genes are TRBV11-2 and TRBJ2-1, with 8 bases matching TRBD2. The CDR3 region has the DNA TGTGCCAGCAGCTTAGATCGCTGGACGGGAGGGCCGAGAAGTCAGTTCTTC. Amino acid sequence: CASSLDRWTGGPRSQFF. Based on the CDR3 plus reference TRBV11-2 and TRBJ2-1, the full variable domain is EAGVAQSPRYKIIEKRQSVAFWCNPISGHATLYWYQQILGQGPKLLIQFQNNGVVDDSQLPKDRFSAERLKGVDSTLKIQPAKLEDSAVYLCASSLDRWTGGPRSQFFGPGTRLTVL.